This is a list of T cell receptor beta chains from one sample in a study of blood T cells in healthy people across ages. In TCRdb, the 5' RACE reads were re-called with MiXCR into one record per CDR3 protein. Of roughly 1.5 million distinct CDR3 sequences in the sample, about 42% are singletons; the top ten hold less than 5%. The sample comprised blood. These receptors all come from a woman younger than 30 in good health. Both conserved end residues are part of each CDR3. A D gene is named only where the DNA matches it firmly. Only part of the rows carry a size: once, few, many, or a class if the clone is expanded.

CDR3 DNA,CDR3 protein,J gene,D gene,V gene,CDR3 length,clone size
TGTGCCAGCAGCCGTCTTACAGGGTCCTATGGCTACACCTTC,CASSRLTGSYGYTF,TRBJ1-2,-,TRBV27,14,-
TGCGCCAGCAGCCGAGGGATACTAGCGGGACAAGAGACCCAGTACTTC,CASSRGILAGQETQYF,TRBJ2-5,TRBD2,TRBV4-3,16,few
TGTGCCAGCAGCTATACCGGGACCTATAGCAATCAGCCCCAGCATTTT,CASSYTGTYSNQPQHF,TRBJ1-5,-,TRBV6-2/TRBV6-3,16,-
TGTGCCAGCACCGTTAGAAAGGGATACGAGCAGTACTTC,CASTVRKGYEQYF,TRBJ2-7,-,TRBV6-6,13,-
TGTGCCAGCAGCTCCGGACTAGAACAAGAGACCCAGTACTTC,CASSSGLEQETQYF,TRBJ2-5,TRBD2,TRBV7-9,14,-
TGTGCCAGCAGCCCCGAGGACGCCCGCCTTGAGCAGTTCTTC,CASSPEDARLEQFF,TRBJ2-1,-,TRBV7-2,14,-
TGCAGTGCTAGGGATACCGAGGGAATTCAGCCCCAGCATTTT,CSARDTEGIQPQHF,TRBJ1-5,-,TRBV20-1,14,-
TGTGCCAGCAGTCATAAATCCACGTCGAACACTGAAGCTTTCTTT,CASSHKSTSNTEAFF,TRBJ1-1,-,TRBV27,15,few
TGTGCCAGCAGCCAAGATCGGGCAGCCAAAAACATTCAGTACTTC,CASSQDRAAKNIQYF,TRBJ2-4,-,TRBV4-2,15,-
TGTGCCAGCAGCCAGAAACACAGGGGACGCACTGAAGCTTTCTTT,CASSQKHRGRTEAFF,TRBJ1-1,TRBD1,TRBV14,15,-
TGTGCCAGCAGCGCCGGGACTCGCAACGTCCTGACTTTC,CASSAGTRNVLTF,TRBJ2-6,-,TRBV28,13,-
TGCAGCGTTGATCCGACAGGGGGCACTGAAGCTTTCTTT,CSVDPTGGTEAFF,TRBJ1-1,TRBD1,TRBV29-1,13,-
TGCGCCAGCAGCCCAGGGGACAGGGATAATGAAAAACTGTTTTTT,CASSPGDRDNEKLFF,TRBJ1-4,TRBD1,TRBV4-3,15,-
TGTGCCAGCACCCCTTGGGGGAGCAATCAGCCCCAGCATTTT,CASTPWGSNQPQHF,TRBJ1-5,-,TRBV12-3/TRBV12-4,14,-
TGTGCCAGCAGCTTGGCCACGGTTGCGGCAGATACGCAGTATTTT,CASSLATVAADTQYF,TRBJ2-3,-,TRBV5-8,15,-
TGTGCCAGCAGTTACAACGACTATGGCTACACCTTC,CASSYNDYGYTF,TRBJ1-2,-,TRBV6-2/TRBV6-3,12,-
TGCAGTGCTCATGGGCTGGGCAGGGTTGATCGCAATCAGCCCCAGCATTTT,CSAHGLGRVDRNQPQHF,TRBJ1-5,-,TRBV20-1,17,-
TGTGCCAGCAGCCCCCCGGGCGGCTCCTACGAGCAGTACTTC,CASSPPGGSYEQYF,TRBJ2-7,-,TRBV7-2,14,many
TGTGCCAGCAGCCTACAGGAGAGCCCAGAAAAACTGTTTTTT,CASSLQESPEKLFF,TRBJ1-4,-,TRBV7-9,14,few
TGCAGTGCTAGCAGGGGGAGGAATGAGCAGTACTTC,CSASRGRNEQYF,TRBJ2-5,-,TRBV20-1,12,-
TGTGCCAGCAGTCTTGGACTAGCGCGGATGTACAATGAGCAGTTCTTC,CASSLGLARMYNEQFF,TRBJ2-1,TRBD2,TRBV12-3/TRBV12-4,16,-
TGTGCCAGCAGCGTAGTCCCGGGAGGGGCTAATGAGCAGTACTTC,CASSVVPGGANEQYF,TRBJ2-5,TRBD2,TRBV9,15,-
TGTGCCAGCAGTTCCTCGTCCAGGGTGATCTATGGCTACACCTTC,CASSSSSRVIYGYTF,TRBJ1-2,-,TRBV27,15,-
TGTGCCAGCAGCTTAGGCCGGGGGACAAGCGGAGGCTACACCTTC,CASSLGRGTSGGYTF,TRBJ1-2,-,TRBV13,15,many
TGCAGTGCTAGGTCCAGCGGGAGGGTTAACGAGCAGTACTTC,CSARSSGRVNEQYF,TRBJ2-7,TRBD2,TRBV20-1,14,-
TGCGCCAGCAGCCACCTAGCGGGGGTAGGGAATGAGCAGTTCTTC,CASSHLAGVGNEQFF,TRBJ2-1,TRBD2,TRBV4-1,15,-
TGTGCCTGGAACACGGCCAGCTCCTACAATGAGCAGTACTTC,CAWNTASSYNEQYF,TRBJ2-7,-,TRBV30,14,few
TGCAGCGTTGGGGAGGGGGCAGTTGACACTGAAGCTTTCTTT,CSVGEGAVDTEAFF,TRBJ1-1,TRBD1,TRBV29-1,14,-
TGCAGTGCTAGTCTTTCTGGATACACCATATATTTT,CSASLSGYTIYF,TRBJ1-3,-,TRBV20-1,12,-